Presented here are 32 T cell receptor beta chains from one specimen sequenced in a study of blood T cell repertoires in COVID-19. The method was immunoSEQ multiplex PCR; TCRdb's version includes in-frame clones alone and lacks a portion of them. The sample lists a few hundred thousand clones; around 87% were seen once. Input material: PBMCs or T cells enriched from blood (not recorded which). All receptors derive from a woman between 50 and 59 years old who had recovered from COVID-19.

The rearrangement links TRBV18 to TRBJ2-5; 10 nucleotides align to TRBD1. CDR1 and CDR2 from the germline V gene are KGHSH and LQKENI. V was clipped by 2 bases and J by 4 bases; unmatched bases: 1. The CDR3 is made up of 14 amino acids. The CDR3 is CASSPRTGGETQYF. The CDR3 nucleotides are TGTGCCAGCTCACCAAGGACAGGGGGAGAGACCCAGTACTTC.

The CDR3 region is CASSQGQGGANGYTF. The CDR3 DNA reads TGTGCCAGCAGCCAAGGACAGGGGGGGGCGAATGGCTACACCTTC. V gene TRBV3-1 (or the pseudogene TRBV3-2) combines with J gene TRBJ1-2; 9 positions agree with TRBD1. The CDR3 has 15 amino acids. With V trimmed by 1 base and J by 6 bases, 6 bases remained unmatched. Germline lookup yields CDR1 LGHDT and CDR2 YNNKEL (reference sequence).

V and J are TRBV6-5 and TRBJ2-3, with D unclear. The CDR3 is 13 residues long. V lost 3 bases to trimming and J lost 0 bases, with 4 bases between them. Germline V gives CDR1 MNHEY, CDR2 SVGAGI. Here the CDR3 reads CASSYLSTDTQYF. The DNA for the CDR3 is TGTGCCAGCAGTTATCTGAGCACAGATACGCAGTATTTT.

CDR3 sequence reads: CASSLWTEAYEQYF. In nucleotides, the CDR3 is TGCGCCAGCAGCTTATGGACGGAGGCCTACGAGCAGTACTTC. The chain uses TRBV5-1 and TRBJ2-7; the D gene is possibly TRBD2 (5 bases). V lost 2 bases, J lost 2 bases, and 11 bases lay in between. The CDR3 runs 14 residues. Germline lookup yields CDR1 SGHRS and CDR2 YFSETQ.

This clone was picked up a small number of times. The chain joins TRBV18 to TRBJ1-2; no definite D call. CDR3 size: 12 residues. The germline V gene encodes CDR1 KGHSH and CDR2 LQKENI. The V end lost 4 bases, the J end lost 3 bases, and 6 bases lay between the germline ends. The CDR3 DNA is TGTGCCAGCTCACTAGGAGACTATGGCTACACCTTC. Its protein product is CASSLGDYGYTF.

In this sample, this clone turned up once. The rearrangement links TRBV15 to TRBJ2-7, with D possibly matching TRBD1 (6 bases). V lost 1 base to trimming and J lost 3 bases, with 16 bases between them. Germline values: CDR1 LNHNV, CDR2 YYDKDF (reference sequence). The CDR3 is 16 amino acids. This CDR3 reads CATSRVLNLQGYEQYF. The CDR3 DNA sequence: TGTGCCACCAGCAGAGTCCTGAACCTACAGGGCTACGAGCAGTACTTC.

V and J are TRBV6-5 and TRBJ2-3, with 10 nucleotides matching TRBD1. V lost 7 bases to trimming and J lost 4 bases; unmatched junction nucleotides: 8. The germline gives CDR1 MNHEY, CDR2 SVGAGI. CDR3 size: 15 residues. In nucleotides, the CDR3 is TGTGCCAGCACATCAGGGACAGGGGTGTCAGATACGCAGTATTTT. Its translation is CASTSGTGVSDTQYF.

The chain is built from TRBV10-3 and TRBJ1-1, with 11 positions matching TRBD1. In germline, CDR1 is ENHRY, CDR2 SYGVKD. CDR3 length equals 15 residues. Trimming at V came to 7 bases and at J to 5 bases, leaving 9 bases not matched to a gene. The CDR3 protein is CAITSEDRGLTEAFF. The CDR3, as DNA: TGTGCCATCACTAGTGAGGACAGGGGGCTGACTGAAGCTTTCTTT.

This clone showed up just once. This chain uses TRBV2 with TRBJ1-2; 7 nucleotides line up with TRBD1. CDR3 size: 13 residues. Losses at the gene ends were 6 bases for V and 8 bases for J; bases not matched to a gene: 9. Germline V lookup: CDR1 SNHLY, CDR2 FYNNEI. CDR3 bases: TGTGCCAGCAGCCTGACAGGGCAGGGAGGCTACACCTTC. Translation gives CASSLTGQGGYTF. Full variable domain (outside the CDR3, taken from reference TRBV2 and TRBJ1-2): EPEVTQTPSHQVTQMGQEVILRCVPISNHLYFYWYRQILGQKVEFLVSFYNNEISEKSEIFDDQFSVERPDGSNFTLKIRSTKLEDSAMYFCASSLTGQGGYTFGSGTRLTVV.

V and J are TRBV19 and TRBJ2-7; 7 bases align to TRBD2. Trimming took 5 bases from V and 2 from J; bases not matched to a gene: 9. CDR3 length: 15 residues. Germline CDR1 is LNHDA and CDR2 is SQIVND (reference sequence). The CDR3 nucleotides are TGTGCCAGTAGTCCAGGGACTATTGCAACCTACGAGCAGTACTTC. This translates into CASSPGTIATYEQYF.

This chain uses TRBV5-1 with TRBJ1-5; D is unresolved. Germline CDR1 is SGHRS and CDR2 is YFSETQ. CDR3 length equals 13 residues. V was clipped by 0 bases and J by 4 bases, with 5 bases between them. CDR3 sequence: CASSLEQNQPQHF. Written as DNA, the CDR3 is TGCGCCAGCAGCTTGGAACAGAATCAGCCCCAGCATTTT.

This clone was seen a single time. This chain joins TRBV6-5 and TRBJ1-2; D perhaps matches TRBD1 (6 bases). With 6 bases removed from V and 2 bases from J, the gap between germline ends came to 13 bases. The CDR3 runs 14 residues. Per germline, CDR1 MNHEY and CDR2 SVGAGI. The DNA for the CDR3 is TGTGCCAGCAGCCGGGACACCACGAACTATGGCTACACCTTC. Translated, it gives CASSRDTTNYGYTF.

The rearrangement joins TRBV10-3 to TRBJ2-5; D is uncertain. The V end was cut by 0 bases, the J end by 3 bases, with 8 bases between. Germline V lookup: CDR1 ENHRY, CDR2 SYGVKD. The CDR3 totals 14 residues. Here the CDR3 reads CAISESPVKETQYF. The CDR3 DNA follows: TGTGCCATCAGTGAGTCGCCGGTGAAAGAGACCCAGTACTTC.

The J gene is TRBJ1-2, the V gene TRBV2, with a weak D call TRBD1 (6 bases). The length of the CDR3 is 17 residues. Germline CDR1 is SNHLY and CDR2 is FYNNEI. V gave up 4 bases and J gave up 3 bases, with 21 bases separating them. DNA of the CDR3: TGTGCCAGCAGTGCGGGGGGATACAGGGTAGGCCACTATGGCTACACCTTC. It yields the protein CASSAGGYRVGHYGYTF.

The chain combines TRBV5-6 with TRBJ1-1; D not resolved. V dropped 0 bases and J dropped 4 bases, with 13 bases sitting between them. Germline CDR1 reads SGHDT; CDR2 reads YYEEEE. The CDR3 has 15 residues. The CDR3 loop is CASSLVAVLGTEAFF. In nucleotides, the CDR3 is TGTGCCAGCAGCTTGGTGGCGGTTCTGGGCACTGAAGCTTTCTTT.

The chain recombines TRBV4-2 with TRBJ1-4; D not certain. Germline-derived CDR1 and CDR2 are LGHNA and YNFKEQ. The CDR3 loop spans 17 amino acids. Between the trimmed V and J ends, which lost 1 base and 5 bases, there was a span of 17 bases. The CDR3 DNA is TGTGCCAGCAGCCAAGGGACCTTAAGCGGAGGGAATGAAAAACTGTTTTTT. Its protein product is CASSQGTLSGGNEKLFF.

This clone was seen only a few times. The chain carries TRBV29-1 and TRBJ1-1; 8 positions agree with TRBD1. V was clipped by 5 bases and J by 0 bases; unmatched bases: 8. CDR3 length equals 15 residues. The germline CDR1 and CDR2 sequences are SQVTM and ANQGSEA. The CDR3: CSVKVAGGLNTEAFF. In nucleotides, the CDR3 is TGCAGCGTTAAGGTGGCAGGGGGCCTGAACACTGAAGCTTTCTTT. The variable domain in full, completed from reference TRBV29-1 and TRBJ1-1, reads SAVISQKPSRDICQRGTSLTIQCQVDSQVTMMFWYRQQPGQSLTLIATANQGSEATYESGFVIDKFPISRPNLTFSTLTVSNMSPEDSSIYLCSVKVAGGLNTEAFFGQGTRLTVV.

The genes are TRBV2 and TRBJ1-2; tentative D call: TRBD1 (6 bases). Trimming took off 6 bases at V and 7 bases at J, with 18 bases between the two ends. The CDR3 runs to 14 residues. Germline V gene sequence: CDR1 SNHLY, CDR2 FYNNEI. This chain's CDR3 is CASRGDWTAPGYTF. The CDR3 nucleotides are TGTGCCAGCAGGGGGGATTGGACAGCTCCTGGCTACACCTTC.

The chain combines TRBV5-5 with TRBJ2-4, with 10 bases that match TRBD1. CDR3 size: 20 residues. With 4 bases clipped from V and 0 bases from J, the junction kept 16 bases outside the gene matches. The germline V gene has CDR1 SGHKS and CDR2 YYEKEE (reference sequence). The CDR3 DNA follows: TGTGCCAGCAGCCAGGACGGACAGGGGGGAGTCAGCCTAGCCAAAAACATTCAGTACTTC. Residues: CASSQDGQGGVSLAKNIQYF.

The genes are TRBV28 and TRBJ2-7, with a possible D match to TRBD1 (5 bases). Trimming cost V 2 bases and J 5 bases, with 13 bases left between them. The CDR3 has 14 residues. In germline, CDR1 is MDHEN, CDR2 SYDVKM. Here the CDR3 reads CASSLARDVDEQYF. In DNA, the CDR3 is TGTGCCAGCAGTTTAGCCAGGGATGTCGACGAGCAGTACTTC.

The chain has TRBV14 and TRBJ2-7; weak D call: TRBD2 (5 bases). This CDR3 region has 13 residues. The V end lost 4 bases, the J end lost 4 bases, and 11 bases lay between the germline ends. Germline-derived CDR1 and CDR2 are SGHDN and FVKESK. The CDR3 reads CASSLSGGYEQYF. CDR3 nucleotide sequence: TGTGCCAGCAGCCTTTCAGGAGGTTACGAGCAGTACTTC.

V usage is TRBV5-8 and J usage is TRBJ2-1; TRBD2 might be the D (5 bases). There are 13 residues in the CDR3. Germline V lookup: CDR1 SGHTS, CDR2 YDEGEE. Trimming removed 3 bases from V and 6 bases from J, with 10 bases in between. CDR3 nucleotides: TGTGCCAGCAGCTCGGACTGGCTCAATGAGCAGTTCTTC. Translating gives CASSSDWLNEQFF.

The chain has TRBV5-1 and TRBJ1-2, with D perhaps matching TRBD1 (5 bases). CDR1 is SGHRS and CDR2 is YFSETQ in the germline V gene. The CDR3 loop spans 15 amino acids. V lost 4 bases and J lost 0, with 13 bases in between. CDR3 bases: TGCGCCAGCAGCCCATGGGGGGAAGCTAACTATGGCTACACCTTC. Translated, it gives CASSPWGEANYGYTF.

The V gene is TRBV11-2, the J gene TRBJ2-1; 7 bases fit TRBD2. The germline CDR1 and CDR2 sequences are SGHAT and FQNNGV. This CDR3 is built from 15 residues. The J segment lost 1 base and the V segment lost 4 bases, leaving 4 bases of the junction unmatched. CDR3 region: CASSSSSGSYNEQFF. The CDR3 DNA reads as TGTGCCAGCAGCTCTTCTAGCGGTTCCTACAATGAGCAGTTCTTC. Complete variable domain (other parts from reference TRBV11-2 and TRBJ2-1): EAGVAQSPRYKIIEKRQSVAFWCNPISGHATLYWYQQILGQGPKLLIQFQNNGVVDDSQLPKDRFSAERLKGVDSTLKIQPAKLEDSAVYLCASSSSSGSYNEQFFGPGTRLTVL.

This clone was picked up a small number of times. In DNA form, the CDR3 reads TGTGCCAGCAGCCCTGCTAACTATGGCTACACCTTC. Residues: CASSPANYGYTF. This chain connects TRBV7-9 to TRBJ1-2, with D uncertain. The CDR3 runs to 12 residues. V shed 5 bases and J shed 0 bases, with 4 bases lying between them. Germline V CDR1 and CDR2: SEHNR, FQNEAQ (reference sequence). Variable domain in full (rest from reference TRBV7-9 and TRBJ1-2): DTGVSQNPRHKITKRGQNVTFRCDPISEHNRLYWYRQTLGQGPEFLTYFQNEAQLEKSRLLSDRFSAERPKGSFSTLEIQRTEQGDSAMYLCASSPANYGYTFGSGTRLTVV.

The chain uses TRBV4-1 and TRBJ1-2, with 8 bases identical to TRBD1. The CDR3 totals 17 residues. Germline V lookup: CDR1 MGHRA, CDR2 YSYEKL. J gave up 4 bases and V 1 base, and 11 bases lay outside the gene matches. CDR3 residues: CASSQGTGGQGVYGYTF. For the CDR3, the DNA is TGCGCCAGCAGCCAAGGGACAGGAGGACAGGGTGTCTATGGCTACACCTTC.

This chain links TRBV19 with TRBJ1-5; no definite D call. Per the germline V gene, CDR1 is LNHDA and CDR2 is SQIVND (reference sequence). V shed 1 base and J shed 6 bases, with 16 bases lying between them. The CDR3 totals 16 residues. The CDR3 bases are TGTGCCAGTAGTATAGGAGAGGGTACTTGGGTTCAGCCCCAGCATTTT. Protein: CASSIGEGTWVQPQHF.

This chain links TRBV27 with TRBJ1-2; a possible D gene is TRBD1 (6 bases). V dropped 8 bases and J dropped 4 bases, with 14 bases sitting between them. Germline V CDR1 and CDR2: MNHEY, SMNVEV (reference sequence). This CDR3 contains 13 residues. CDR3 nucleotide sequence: TGTGCCAGCCGTGCGTCGGACAGCTATGGCTACACCTTC. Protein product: CASRASDSYGYTF.

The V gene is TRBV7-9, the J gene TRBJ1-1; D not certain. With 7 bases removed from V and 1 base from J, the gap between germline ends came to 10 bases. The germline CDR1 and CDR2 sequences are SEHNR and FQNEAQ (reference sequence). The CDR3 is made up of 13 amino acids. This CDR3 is CASTLVSNTEAFF. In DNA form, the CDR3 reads TGTGCCAGCACCCTAGTGTCGAACACTGAAGCTTTCTTT. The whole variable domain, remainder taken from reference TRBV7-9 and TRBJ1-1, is DTGVSQNPRHKITKRGQNVTFRCDPISEHNRLYWYRQTLGQGPEFLTYFQNEAQLEKSRLLSDRFSAERPKGSFSTLEIQRTEQGDSAMYLCASTLVSNTEAFFGQGTRLTVV.

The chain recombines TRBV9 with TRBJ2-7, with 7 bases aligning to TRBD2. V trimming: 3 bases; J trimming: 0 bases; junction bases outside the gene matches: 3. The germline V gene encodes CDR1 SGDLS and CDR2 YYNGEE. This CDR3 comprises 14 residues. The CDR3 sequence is CASSAQRDSYEQYF. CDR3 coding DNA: TGTGCCAGCAGCGCCCAGCGGGACTCCTACGAGCAGTACTTC.

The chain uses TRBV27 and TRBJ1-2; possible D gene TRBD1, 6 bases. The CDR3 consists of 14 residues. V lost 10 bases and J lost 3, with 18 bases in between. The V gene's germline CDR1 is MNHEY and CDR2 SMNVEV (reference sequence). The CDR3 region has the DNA TGTGCCAAACCGGGACACCACTTTGACTATGGCTACACCTTC. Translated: CAKPGHHFDYGYTF.

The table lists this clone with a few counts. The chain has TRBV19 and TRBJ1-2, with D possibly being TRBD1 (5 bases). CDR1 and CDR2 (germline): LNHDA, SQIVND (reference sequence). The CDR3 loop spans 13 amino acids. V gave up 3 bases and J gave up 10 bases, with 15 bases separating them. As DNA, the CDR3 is TGTGCCAGTAGTATTCTGGGAGGGGCGGACTACACCTTC. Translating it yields CASSILGGADYTF.